This T cell receptor (beta chain) was captured in a study of identical twins. Overall study findings and caveats: The more abundant beta clonotypes in cord blood had fewer insertions, and memory repertoires did not show this.

Template switching added a universal primer binding site, and final cDNA carried unique molecular identifiers. TCRdb re-analysed the 5' RACE reads in MiXCR, keeping a single row per CDR3 protein. The sample holds 450,000 to 500,000 distinct CDR3 sequences; approximately 15% are singletons and the top ten take approximately 0.98%. The germline V gene has CDR1 SEHNR and CDR2 FQNEAQ (reference sequence). The CDR3 extends over 14 amino acids. Trimming removed 4 bases from V and 7 bases from J, with 14 bases in between. To note about this clonotype: Its antigen is still unknown.

The same sample was also studied in work on yellow fever vaccine responses in identical twins.

The chain couples TRBV7-9 to TRBJ2-1, with TRBD1 as a possible D gene (6 bases). Specimen: CD4+ T cells sorted from blood. The source is a young woman in good health. The CDR3 sequence: CASSSTGSSNEQFF. The CDR3, as DNA: TGTGCCAGCAGCTCGACAGGATCCAGTAATGAGCAGTTCTTC.